This entry lists 12 T cell receptor beta chains sequenced from one sample in a study of graft-versus-host responses after intestinal transplantation. These receptors' antigens are unknown. Some clones are missing from TCRdb's copy, which holds only in-frame ones; the method was immunoSEQ multiplex PCR. This sample has approximately 50,000 clones; around 84% occur once, and the top ten carry over 0.45%. The sequences come from unstimulated CD4+ T cells sorted from spleen or lymph node cells, collected before transplant. Receptors were obtained from a human donor who was the organ donor for an intestinal transplant.

The rearrangement joins TRBV9 to TRBJ1-5; D ambiguous. Germline V CDR1 and CDR2: SGDLS, YYNGEE. The CDR3 runs to 14 residues. Trimming stripped 0 bases from V and 3 bases from J, with 7 bases between. The CDR3 sequence: CASSVGGTNQPQHF. The CDR3 DNA reads TGTGCCAGCAGCGTAGGCGGCACCAATCAGCCCCAGCATTTT.

The CDR3 spells CASSTPGYNYGYTF. The CDR3 DNA is TGTGCCAGTAGTACCCCAGGCTACAACTATGGCTACACCTTC. The chain is built from TRBV19 and TRBJ1-2; the D is unclear. CDR3 size: 14 residues. V lost 4 bases, J lost 2 bases, and 11 bases lay in between. In germline, CDR1 is LNHDA, CDR2 SQIVND (reference sequence).

The chain employs TRBV2 and TRBJ2-3; 11 bases fit TRBD2. Per germline, CDR1 SNHLY and CDR2 FYNNEI. The CDR3 extends over 20 amino acids. V lost 2 bases and J lost 1; bases outside the gene matches: 14. CDR3 protein: CASSEWGPGSTSGGTDTQYF. The CDR3 bases are TGTGCCAGCAGTGAATGGGGCCCGGGGTCGACTAGCGGGGGCACAGATACGCAGTATTTT.

The chain is built from TRBV10-2 and TRBJ2-5; D remains ambiguous. Germline assignment: CDR1 WSHSY and CDR2 SAAADI. V was shortened by 6 bases and J by 4 bases, with 21 bases between the two germline ends. CDR3 length equals 16 residues. CDR3: CASRGLQPRVGETQYF. For the CDR3, the DNA is TGCGCCAGCAGAGGGCTCCAGCCTAGGGTAGGAGAGACCCAGTACTTC.

J is TRBJ2-2 and V is TRBV20-1; D is undetermined. From germline, CDR1 is DFQATT and CDR2 SNEGSKA (reference sequence). The CDR3 extends over 11 amino acids. V was trimmed by 5 bases and J by 6 bases, leaving 7 bases between them. The CDR3 protein is CSALLSGELFF. The DNA for the CDR3 is TGCAGTGCTCTCTTATCCGGGGAGCTGTTTTTT.

This sequence joins TRBV19 and TRBJ2-5, with a possible D match to TRBD1 (5 bases). The CDR3 contains 12 residues. Trimming took 3 bases from V and 7 from J, leaving 9 bases between them. Germline V gene lookup returns CDR1 LNHDA and CDR2 SQIVND (reference sequence). In DNA, the CDR3 is TGTGCCAGTAGTATGTGGGGCGGGACCCAGTACTTC. Its translation: CASSMWGGTQYF. Looking up the rest from reference TRBV19 and TRBJ2-5 gives the full variable domain: DGGITQSPKYLFRKEGQNVTLSCEQNLNHDAMYWYRQDPGQGLRLIYYSQIVNDFQKGDIAEGYSVSREKKESFPLTVTSAQKNPTAFYLCASSMWGGTQYFGPGTRLLVL.

The V call is TRBV25-1, the J call TRBJ2-1, with 10 bases fitting TRBD2. V dropped 2 bases and J dropped 9; count of bases not matched to a gene: 4. Germline V gene data show CDR1 as MGHDK and CDR2 as SYGVNS. The length of the CDR3 is 14 residues. The CDR3 reads CASSETSGNTEQFF. The DNA of the CDR3 is TGTGCCAGCAGTGAAACTAGCGGGAACACTGAGCAGTTCTTC.

This rearrangement joins TRBV5-1 to TRBJ2-4; D perhaps matches TRBD1 (6 bases). V was shortened by 0 bases and J by 7 bases, with 11 bases between the two germline ends. The CDR3 totals 14 residues. Germline V gives CDR1 SGHRS, CDR2 YFSETQ. CDR3 protein: CASSLAAGVNIQYF. CDR3 DNA: TGCGCCAGCAGCTTGGCGGCAGGGGTGAACATTCAGTACTTC.

The chain joins TRBV5-6 to TRBJ1-5; tentative D call: TRBD1 (6 bases). The CDR3 contains 15 residues. Germline-derived CDR1 and CDR2 are SGHDT and YYEEEE. The ends were cut back, 1 base at V and 4 bases at J, with 12 bases in the middle. CDR3 coding DNA: TGTGCCAGCAGCTTGCAGGACAGTCTTAATCAGCCCCAGCATTTT. Protein: CASSLQDSLNQPQHF.

The chain links TRBV5-1 to TRBJ2-6, with D perhaps matching TRBD1 (6 bases). CDR1 is SGHRS and CDR2 is YFSETQ in the germline V gene. Trimming took 0 bases from V and 2 from J, leaving 9 bases between them. The CDR3 contains 16 residues. CDR3 nucleotides: TGCGCCAGCAGCTTGGTACAGGGTACTGGGGCCAACGTCCTGACTTTC. Amino acids: CASSLVQGTGANVLTF. The full variable domain, in which reference TRBV5-1 and TRBJ2-6 provide the parts outside the CDR3, is KAGVTQTPRYLIKTRGQQVTLSCSPISGHRSVSWYQQTPGQGLQFLFEYFSETQRNKGNFPGRFSGRQFSNSRSEMNVSTLELGDSALYLCASSLVQGTGANVLTFGAGSRLTVL.

This chain joins TRBV12-5 and TRBJ1-3; 8 bases are shared with TRBD1. Germline loops: CDR1 LGHNT, CDR2 FRNRAP. After removal of 5 bases from V and 8 bases from J, the junction contained 11 bases not matched to a gene. The CDR3 extends over 15 amino acids. CDR3 region: CASGPGQGIVDTIYF. In DNA, the CDR3 is TGTGCTAGTGGTCCCGGACAGGGAATAGTAGACACCATATATTTT.

This clone was seen a single time. The chain combines TRBV5-1 with TRBJ1-2; 8 positions agree with TRBD1. Germline V CDR1 and CDR2: SGHRS, YFSETQ. This CDR3 is 15 amino acids long. V trimming: 0 bases; J trimming: 4 bases; junction bases outside the gene matches: 5. The CDR3 reads CASSLDYRGIYGYTF. The CDR3 nucleotides are TGCGCCAGCAGCTTGGATTACAGGGGGATCTATGGCTACACCTTC. Looking up the rest from reference TRBV5-1 and TRBJ1-2 gives the full variable domain: KAGVTQTPRYLIKTRGQQVTLSCSPISGHRSVSWYQQTPGQGLQFLFEYFSETQRNKGNFPGRFSGRQFSNSRSEMNVSTLELGDSALYLCASSLDYRGIYGYTFGSGTRLTVV.